This T cell receptor beta chain was obtained from a study of neurological immune-mediated disorders. CDR3 size: 15 residues. Germline V gene lookup returns CDR1 DFQATT and CDR2 SNEGSKA (reference sequence). Trimming took 0 bases from V and 5 from J; bases not matched to a gene: 8. The authors made cDNA by 5'RACE with 10-nucleotide random UMIs. TCRdb reanalysed the 5' RACE reads using MiXCR and keeps one entry per CDR3 protein. The sample records 81,000 or so distinct CDR3 sequences, just over 5% being singletons. Study-wide results and limits: CDR3 amino acid sequences found in expanded clones were never shared across subjects, suggesting private repertoires in all groups. HTLV-1-associated myelopathy showed the most TCR clonal expansion; multiple sclerosis the least, below healthy controls.

This clonotype was seen many times. Its antigen is unknown. 2 million unsorted PBMCs were stored in RNAlater at -80 °C before RNA extraction. The sequencing sample was made of PBMCs. The clonotype was recovered from a woman aged 25 to 39 with multiple sclerosis. The chain joins TRBV20-1 to TRBJ2-5; 8 positions match TRBD1. CDR3 sequence (DNA): TGCAGTGCTAGAGATCCCCAGGGGGCGGGGGAGACCCAGTACTTC. Its protein is CSARDPQGAGETQYF.